This TCR beta chain appears in the sequencing data of a study of graft-versus-host responses after intestinal transplantation. Whole-study findings and limits: Graft-versus-host to host-versus-graft clonal ratios in allografts were high in patients with graft-donor T cell macrochimerism.

CDR1 MNHNY and CDR2 SVGAGI come from the germline V gene (reference sequence). This CDR3 comprises 15 residues. V shed 5 bases and J shed 1 base, with 14 bases lying between them. Responders labeled with CFSE (200,000) were plated with 200,000 irradiated, violet-dye-labeled stimulators. The reaction was completed, and proliferating CFSE-low CD3+CD4+ and CD3+CD8+ responders were then sorted. The table came from immunoSEQ multiplex PCR; TCRdb's copy has only in-frame clones and leaves some out. The top ten clones hold approximately 1.6% of a sample with about 21,000 clones, roughly two fifths of them seen once.

Sequenced material: alloreactive CD8+ T cells from a mixed lymphocyte reaction culture, taken before intestinal transplant. Noted subset: CFSE-low proliferating T cells sorted from approximately six-day pre-transplant mixed lymphocyte reaction (GvH or HvG direction). The sequence was collected from a human patient who received an intestinal transplant. The chain has TRBV6-6 and TRBJ1-1; D might be TRBD1 (6 bases). CDR3 region: CASSAPVRGNTEAFF. The CDR3 DNA reads as TGTGCCAGCAGTGCCCCGGTCAGGGGGAACACTGAAGCTTTCTTT.